The 8 T cell receptor beta chains reported below all come from one sample, sequenced in a study of shared clonotypes between healthy human individuals. Method: immunoSEQ multiplex PCR; TCRdb's copy keeps in-frame clones and lacks some. This sample has fewer than 600,000 clones, with roughly three quarters found just once. The specimen sequenced was PBMCs. The receptors were sampled from a woman in her forties in good health. Some clones in this sample may be carry-over from other donors' samples.

In regard to this clone: Only one base separates this from a far larger clonotype, so it likely reflects a read error. Other DNA sequences in the sample encode the same CDR3. This chain uses TRBV6-6 with TRBJ1-1; no firm D call. V was shortened by 4 bases and J by 4 bases, with 13 bases between the two germline ends. The CDR3 loop spans 14 amino acids. The germline gives CDR1 MNHNY, CDR2 SVGAGI (reference sequence). CDR3 protein: CASSSFTGSTEAFF. CDR3 bases: TGTGCCAGCAGTTCCTTCACGGGGAGCACTGAAGCTTTCTTT.

The gene calls are TRBV14 and TRBJ2-5; D is uncertain. Trimming cost V 1 base and J 5 bases, with 8 bases left between them. CDR3 length: 13 amino acids. The germline V gene has CDR1 SGHDN and CDR2 FVKESK. This chain's CDR3 is CASSQVGRETQYF. The CDR3 bases are TGTGCCAGCAGCCAAGTGGGTCGGGAGACCCAGTACTTC.

The chain recombines TRBV7-2 with TRBJ2-1; no reliable D call. From germline, CDR1 is SGHTA and CDR2 FQGNSA. This CDR3 has 14 amino acids. Trimming stripped 1 base from V and 7 bases from J, with 11 bases between. CDR3 DNA sequence: TGTGCCAGCAGCTTAGGACCGGCCGGGAATGAGCAGTTCTTC. Translated, it gives CASSLGPAGNEQFF.

About this clone itself: A far larger clone is only one base removed, so a read error is likely. The chain carries TRBV5-6 and TRBJ1-1; 7 positions agree with TRBD1. This CDR3 is built from 14 residues. Germline-derived CDR1 and CDR2 are SGHDT and YYEEEE. This chain's CDR3 is CASSYPDRNTEASF. The CDR3 region has the DNA TGTGCCAGCAGCTACCCGGACAGGAACACTGAAGCTTCCTTT.

The chain recombines TRBV16 with TRBJ2-7, with a weak D call TRBD2 (6 bases). Germline lookup yields CDR1 KGHSY and CDR2 FQNENV. Deletions cut 4 bases from V and 2 bases from J, with 12 bases between. CDR3 length: 14 residues. The CDR3 loop is CASSPGAGPYEQYF. Here the CDR3 DNA reads TGTGCCAGCAGCCCGGGAGCCGGGCCCTACGAGCAGTACTTC. Using reference TRBV16 and TRBJ2-7 for the parts outside the CDR3, the full variable domain is GEEVAQTPKHLVRGEGQKAKLYCAPIKGHSYVFWYQQVLKNEFKFLISFQNENVFDETGMPKERFSAKCLPNSPCSLEIQATKLEDSAVYFCASSPGAGPYEQYFGPGTRLTVT.

The CDR3: CASSLQQGTPYEQYF. CDR3 DNA: TGTGCCAGCAGTCTTCAACAGGGAACCCCTTACGAGCAGTACTTC. The V gene is TRBV27, the J gene TRBJ2-7, with a possible D match to TRBD1 (6 bases). Germline V gene sequence: CDR1 MNHEY, CDR2 SMNVEV (reference sequence). The CDR3 is 15 residues long. V was pared by 5 bases and J by 4 bases, with 18 bases between.

DNA of the CDR3: TGTGCCAGCAGTCGACGACCACAAGAGCCCTATGGCTACACCTTC. Translating it yields CASSRRPQEPYGYTF. The chain couples TRBV6-5 to TRBJ1-2; no reliable D call. This CDR3 is 15 amino acids long. Trimming shortened V by 5 bases and J by 4 bases, and 17 bases separated the two germline ends. CDR1 is MNHEY and CDR2 is SVGAGI in the germline V gene.

This clone was observed a handful of times. The chain employs TRBV10-3 and TRBJ1-3; 7 positions agree with TRBD1. V was clipped by 3 bases and J by 0 bases; unmatched bases: 2. Germline assignment: CDR1 ENHRY and CDR2 SYGVKD. This CDR3 region has 15 residues. CDR3 nucleotide sequence: TGTGCCATCAGTGAAAGGGACAGCTCTGGAAACACCATATATTTT. Translating it yields CAISERDSSGNTIYF.